One sample yielded the 10 T cell receptor beta chains listed below, sequenced in a study of technical replicates of blood from four donors. Clones were sequenced by immunoSEQ multiplex PCR, and TCRdb holds only the in-frame ones, with some missing. The repertoire has 65,000 to 75,000 clones, around 87% of them found once; the top ten carry about 5%. Material: PBMCs. Source of these receptors: a human donor in good health. Some clones in this sample may be carry-over from other donors' samples.

The V gene is TRBV12-5, the J gene TRBJ1-1; TRBD1 aligns across 7 bases. CDR1 LGHNT and CDR2 FRNRAP come from the germline V gene. The CDR3 runs to 12 residues. The V gene end was trimmed by 7 bases and the J gene end by 5 bases; junction bases not matched to a gene: 4. CDR3 in amino acids: CASEGGATEAFF. CDR3 nucleotides: TGTGCTAGTGAAGGGGGCGCGACTGAAGCTTTCTTT. Complete variable domain (other parts from reference TRBV12-5 and TRBJ1-1): DARVTQTPRHKVTEMGQEVTMRCQPILGHNTVFWYRQTMMQGLELLAYFRNRAPLDDSGMPKDRFSAEMPDATLATLKIQPSEPRDSAVYFCASEGGATEAFFGQGTRLTVV.

The CDR3 DNA sequence: TGTGCCAGCAGTTACGTGAGGTTCACTAATGAAAAACTGTTTTTT. Its protein is CASSYVRFTNEKLFF. The chain combines TRBV6-6 with TRBJ1-4, with D hard to call. V was shortened by 2 bases and J by 2 bases, with 9 bases between the two germline ends. CDR3 length: 15 residues. The germline V gene has CDR1 MNHNY and CDR2 SVGAGI (reference sequence).

The chain uses TRBV2 and TRBJ1-6, with D possibly being TRBD1 (5 bases). Germline values: CDR1 SNHLY, CDR2 FYNNEI. This CDR3 has 15 amino acids. The V end lost 2 bases, the J end lost 6 bases, and 11 bases lay between the germline ends. The CDR3 bases are TGTGCCAGCAGTGAAAAGTGGGGCAGTAATTCACCCCTCCACTTT. Translated: CASSEKWGSNSPLHF.

The V and J genes are TRBV5-4 and TRBJ2-7; tentatively, D is TRBD1 (6 bases). The CDR3 spans 14 residues. Looked up from germline, CDR1 is SGHNT and CDR2 is YYREEE (reference sequence). V was trimmed by 4 bases and J by 0 bases, leaving 11 bases between them. CDR3 DNA: TGTGCCAGCAGCAGTGGGACATTCTCCTACGAGCAGTACTTC. Protein product: CASSSGTFSYEQYF.

The V and J genes are TRBV18 and TRBJ1-2, with D uncertain. V was cut by 1 base and J by 8 bases, with 14 bases left in between. Germline V CDR1 and CDR2: KGHSH, LQKENI. The CDR3 is 14 amino acids. The CDR3 spells CASSPQGELGGYTF. CDR3 nucleotides: TGTGCCAGCTCACCACAGGGAGAATTGGGGGGCTACACCTTC.

V gene TRBV29-1 combines with J gene TRBJ1-2; tentative D call: TRBD1 (5 bases). V dropped 4 bases and J dropped 5 bases, with 11 bases sitting between them. The length of the CDR3 is 12 residues. The germline gives CDR1 SQVTM, CDR2 ANQGSEA. The CDR3 loop reads CSVAGRDYGYTF. DNA of the CDR3: TGCAGCGTTGCGGGCAGGGATTATGGCTACACCTTC. Looking up the rest from reference TRBV29-1 and TRBJ1-2 gives the full variable domain: SAVISQKPSRDICQRGTSLTIQCQVDSQVTMMFWYRQQPGQSLTLIATANQGSEATYESGFVIDKFPISRPNLTFSTLTVSNMSPEDSSIYLCSVAGRDYGYTFGSGTRLTVV.

Only one count was recorded for this clone. The chain uses TRBV5-6 and TRBJ2-3; D is possibly TRBD1 (5 bases). CDR1 SGHDT and CDR2 YYEEEE come from the germline V gene. CDR3 length equals 13 residues. Deletions cut 4 bases from V and 5 bases from J, with 11 bases between. In DNA form, the CDR3 reads TGTGCCAGCAGCCTTCGAGACAGAGATACGCAGTATTTT. Translating gives CASSLRDRDTQYF.

The chain joins TRBV5-6 to TRBJ1-1; possibly TRBD1 for D (6 bases). The CDR3 sequence is 14 residues long. The V gene lost 1 base and the J gene lost 1 base, with 8 bases spanning the gap. CDR1 is SGHDT and CDR2 is YYEEEE in the germline V gene. The CDR3 DNA follows: TGTGCCAGCAGCTTGAGGGGGAGGAACACTGAAGCTTTCTTT. Protein sequence: CASSLRGRNTEAFF. The whole variable domain, filled in from reference TRBV5-6 and TRBJ1-1, reads DAGVTQSPTHLIKTRGQQVTLRCSPKSGHDTVSWYQQALGQGPQFIFQYYEEEERQRGNFPDRFSGHQFPNYSSELNVNALLLGDSALYLCASSLRGRNTEAFFGQGTRLTVV.

The chain couples TRBV5-1 to TRBJ1-1; 9 bases are shared with TRBD1. Trimming removed 0 bases from V and 4 bases from J; junction bases left unmatched: 4. The CDR3 extends over 15 amino acids. Germline lookup yields CDR1 SGHRS and CDR2 YFSETQ. CDR3 nucleotides: TGCGCCAGCAGCTTGGTGGGGACAGGGCTCACTGAAGCTTTCTTT. Its translation is CASSLVGTGLTEAFF. The complete variable domain, with remaining parts taken from reference TRBV5-1 and TRBJ1-1, reads KAGVTQTPRYLIKTRGQQVTLSCSPISGHRSVSWYQQTPGQGLQFLFEYFSETQRNKGNFPGRFSGRQFSNSRSEMNVSTLELGDSALYLCASSLVGTGLTEAFFGQGTRLTVV.

The V and J genes are TRBV4-1 and TRBJ2-7; a weak D match, TRBD1 (6 bases). CDR3 length: 14 amino acids. CDR1 is MGHRA and CDR2 is YSYEKL in the germline V gene. V shed 4 bases and J shed 6 bases, with 16 bases lying between them. CDR3 amino acids: CASSPPGEGLEQYF. As DNA, the CDR3 is TGCGCCAGCAGCCCTCCAGGGGAAGGACTCGAGCAGTACTTC.